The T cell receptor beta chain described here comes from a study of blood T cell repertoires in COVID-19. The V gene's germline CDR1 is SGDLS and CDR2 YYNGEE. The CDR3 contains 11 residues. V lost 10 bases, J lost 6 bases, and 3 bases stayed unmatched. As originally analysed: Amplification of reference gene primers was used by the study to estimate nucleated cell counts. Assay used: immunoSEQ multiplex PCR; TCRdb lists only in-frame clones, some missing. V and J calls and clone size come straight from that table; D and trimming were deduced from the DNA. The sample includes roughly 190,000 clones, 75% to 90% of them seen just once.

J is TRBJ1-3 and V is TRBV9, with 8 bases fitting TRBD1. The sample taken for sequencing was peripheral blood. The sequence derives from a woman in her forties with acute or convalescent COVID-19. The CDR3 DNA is TGTGCCTCCCAGGGGGCAAACACCATATATTTT. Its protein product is CASQGANTIYF.